Listed below are T cell receptor beta chains from one sample, sequenced in a study of blood T cell repertoires in COVID-19. Here immunoSEQ multiplex PCR was the method, and the copy in TCRdb shows in-frame clones only, minus some. The table has 50,000 to 60,000 clones, nearly 85% seen once. The source material was peripheral blood. Every receptor here comes from a man between 35 and 55 years old with acute or convalescent COVID-19. Each CDR3 is given without its conserved first and last residue.

v_call: TRBV2; j_call: TRBJ2-4; cdr3_aa: ASMSGLAKNIQY
v_call: TRBV2; j_call: TRBJ2-1; cdr3_aa: ASSAGLAGARNEQF
v_call: TRBV7-8; j_call: TRBJ1-6; cdr3_aa: ASSWTAYNSPLH
v_call: TRBV5-5; j_call: TRBJ2-1; cdr3_aa: ASSLALAQAGTNEQF
v_call: TRBV19; j_call: TRBJ1-2; cdr3_aa: ASSIDRGYT
v_call: TRBV6-1; j_call: TRBJ2-7; cdr3_aa: ASTQGGYEQY
v_call: TRBV5-4; j_call: TRBJ1-1; cdr3_aa: ASRNYNSGNTEAF
v_call: TRBV5-1; j_call: TRBJ1-2; cdr3_aa: ASSLVTQFLSPGYGYT
v_call: TRBV2; j_call: TRBJ2-1; cdr3_aa: ASSGSGRALNEQF
v_call: TRBV5-8; j_call: TRBJ2-2; cdr3_aa: ASSLGRSTGELF
v_call: TRBV4-1; j_call: TRBJ1-4; cdr3_aa: ASSQEVGQGGKLF
v_call: TRBV6-5; j_call: TRBJ2-7; cdr3_aa: ASSRLTSGEQY
v_call: TRBV5-6; j_call: TRBJ2-2; cdr3_aa: ASSLGSGWTGELF
v_call: TRBV6-5; j_call: TRBJ2-5; cdr3_aa: ASSWAGETQY
v_call: TRBV6-5; j_call: TRBJ1-1; cdr3_aa: ASSYGTGDTEAF
v_call: TRBV7-2; j_call: TRBJ1-5; cdr3_aa: ASSASTVTGQPQH
v_call: TRBV5-6; j_call: TRBJ2-5; cdr3_aa: ASSSARLAGGGTQY
v_call: TRBV7-9; j_call: TRBJ2-4; cdr3_aa: ASSTRQIHIQY
v_call: TRBV30; j_call: TRBJ1-6; cdr3_aa: AWTDPRREGNSPLH
v_call: TRBV19; j_call: TRBJ2-1; cdr3_aa: ASKPTGGSYNEQF
v_call: TRBV24-1; j_call: TRBJ1-3; cdr3_aa: ATSDPGQGATIY
v_call: TRBV7-2; j_call: TRBJ2-2; cdr3_aa: ASSLGLFTGELF
v_call: TRBV6-6; j_call: TRBJ1-1; cdr3_aa: ASSPTGGFIAF
v_call: TRBV10-1; j_call: TRBJ2-3; cdr3_aa: ASSEAGGSRDTQY
v_call: TRBV3-1/TRBV3-2; j_call: TRBJ2-2; cdr3_aa: ASSPASGGTGELF
v_call: TRBV5-5; j_call: TRBJ2-5; cdr3_aa: ASSSLSGRAAAGETQY
v_call: TRBV7-8; j_call: TRBJ2-1; cdr3_aa: ASSPVPGGQF
v_call: TRBV24-1; j_call: TRBJ2-1; cdr3_aa: ATSESGNNNEQF
v_call: TRBV11-2; j_call: TRBJ1-2; cdr3_aa: ASTLGQGVYGYT
v_call: TRBV30; j_call: TRBJ1-1; cdr3_aa: AWSSGQGFRENTEAF
v_call: TRBV12-3/TRBV12-4; j_call: TRBJ1-2; cdr3_aa: ASAVGAQGYT
v_call: TRBV2; j_call: TRBJ2-3; cdr3_aa: ASRGLAGGERQY
v_call: TRBV6-5; j_call: TRBJ1-4; cdr3_aa: ASTGGQINEKLF
v_call: TRBV6-5; j_call: TRBJ2-7; cdr3_aa: ATRRGYAYEQY
v_call: TRBV30; j_call: TRBJ2-5; cdr3_aa: AWSVGTGKTQY
v_call: TRBV5-1; j_call: TRBJ1-1; cdr3_aa: ASSLTLANTEAF
v_call: TRBV12-3/TRBV12-4; j_call: TRBJ2-1; cdr3_aa: ASSILSGQF
v_call: TRBV7-8; j_call: TRBJ1-1; cdr3_aa: ASSLEQGYMNTEAF
v_call: TRBV27; j_call: TRBJ1-1; cdr3_aa: ASRKGGTEAF
v_call: TRBV7-8; j_call: TRBJ2-7; cdr3_aa: ASSFGTAREQY
v_call: TRBV9; j_call: TRBJ2-1; cdr3_aa: ASSPGGVTGFNSDEQF
v_call: TRBV6-5; j_call: TRBJ1-2; cdr3_aa: ASRRYEQGDYGYT
v_call: TRBV29-1; j_call: TRBJ2-4; cdr3_aa: SVTFSGRGGQNIQY
v_call: TRBV19; j_call: TRBJ2-5; cdr3_aa: ASSVKETQY
v_call: TRBV19; j_call: TRBJ2-1; cdr3_aa: ASSIGPLETGFDEQF
v_call: TRBV5-1; j_call: TRBJ2-1; cdr3_aa: ASSLGERSQIWDEQF
v_call: TRBV30; j_call: TRBJ1-1; cdr3_aa: AWSRLNGG
v_call: TRBV18; j_call: TRBJ1-4; cdr3_aa: ASSRTDGINEKLF
v_call: TRBV2; j_call: TRBJ2-5; cdr3_aa: ASSLGLETQY
v_call: TRBV7-9; j_call: TRBJ1-1; cdr3_aa: ASSSFGGNTEAF
v_call: TRBV2; j_call: TRBJ2-6; cdr3_aa: ASRHRGSGANVLT
v_call: TRBV5-1; j_call: TRBJ2-7; cdr3_aa: ASSIQGQTTYEQY
v_call: TRBV12-3/TRBV12-4; j_call: TRBJ2-5; cdr3_aa: ASSLTETQY
v_call: TRBV9; j_call: TRBJ1-1; cdr3_aa: ASSVAGANTEAF
v_call: TRBV18; j_call: TRBJ1-5; cdr3_aa: ASSLAENQPQH